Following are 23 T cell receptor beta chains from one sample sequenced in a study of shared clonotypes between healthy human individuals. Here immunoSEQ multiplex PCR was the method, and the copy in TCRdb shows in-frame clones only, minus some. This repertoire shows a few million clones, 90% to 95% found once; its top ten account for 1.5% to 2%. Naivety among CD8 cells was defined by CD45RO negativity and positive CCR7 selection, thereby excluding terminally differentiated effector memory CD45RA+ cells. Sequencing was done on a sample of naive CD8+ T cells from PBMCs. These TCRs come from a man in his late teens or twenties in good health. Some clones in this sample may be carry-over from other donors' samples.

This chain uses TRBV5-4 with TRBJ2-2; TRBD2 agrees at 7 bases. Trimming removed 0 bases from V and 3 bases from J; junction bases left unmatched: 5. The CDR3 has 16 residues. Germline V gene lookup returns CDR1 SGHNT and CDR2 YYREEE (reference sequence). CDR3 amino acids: CASSLGGSSYTGELFF. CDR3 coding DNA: TGTGCCAGCAGCTTGGGCGGGAGTAGTTACACCGGGGAGCTGTTTTTT.

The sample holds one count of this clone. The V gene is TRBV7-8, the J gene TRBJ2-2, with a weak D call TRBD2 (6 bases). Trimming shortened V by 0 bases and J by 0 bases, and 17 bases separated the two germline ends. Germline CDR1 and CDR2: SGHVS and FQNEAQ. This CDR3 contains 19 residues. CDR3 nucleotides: TGTGCCAGCAGCTTAGCGCTCGGGTACCGGGACTCGAACACCGGGGAGCTGTTTTTT. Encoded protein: CASSLALGYRDSNTGELFF.

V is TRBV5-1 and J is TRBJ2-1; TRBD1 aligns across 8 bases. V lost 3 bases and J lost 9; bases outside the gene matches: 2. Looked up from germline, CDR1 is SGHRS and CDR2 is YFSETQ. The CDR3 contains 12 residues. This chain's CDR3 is CASSYTGGEQFF. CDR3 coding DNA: TGCGCCAGCAGCTACACAGGGGGTGAGCAGTTCTTC.

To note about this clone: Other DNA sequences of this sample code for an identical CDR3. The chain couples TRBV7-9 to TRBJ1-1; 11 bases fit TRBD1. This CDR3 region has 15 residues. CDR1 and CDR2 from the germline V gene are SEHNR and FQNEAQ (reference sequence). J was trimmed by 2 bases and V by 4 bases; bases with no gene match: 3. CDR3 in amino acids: CASSSRTGGNTEAFF. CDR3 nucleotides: TGTGCCAGCAGCTCCCGGACAGGGGGCAACACTGAAGCTTTCTTT. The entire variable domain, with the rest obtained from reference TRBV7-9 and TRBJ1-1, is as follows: DTGVSQNPRHKITKRGQNVTFRCDPISEHNRLYWYRQTLGQGPEFLTYFQNEAQLEKSRLLSDRFSAERPKGSFSTLEIQRTEQGDSAMYLCASSSRTGGNTEAFFGQGTRLTVV.

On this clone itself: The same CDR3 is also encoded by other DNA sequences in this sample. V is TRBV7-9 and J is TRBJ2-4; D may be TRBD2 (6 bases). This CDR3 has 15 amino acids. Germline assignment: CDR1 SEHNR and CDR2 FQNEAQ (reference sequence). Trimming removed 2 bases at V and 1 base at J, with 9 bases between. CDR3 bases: TGTGCCAGCAGCTTAACGGGGGTTGCCAAAAACATTCAGTACTTC. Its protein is CASSLTGVAKNIQYF.

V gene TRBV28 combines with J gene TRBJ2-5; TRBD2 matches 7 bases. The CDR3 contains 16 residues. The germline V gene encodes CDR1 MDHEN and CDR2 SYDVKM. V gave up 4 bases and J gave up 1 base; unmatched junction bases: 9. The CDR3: CASSSSRDYLQETQYF. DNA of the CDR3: TGTGCCAGCAGTTCCAGCCGGGACTACCTCCAAGAGACCCAGTACTTC.

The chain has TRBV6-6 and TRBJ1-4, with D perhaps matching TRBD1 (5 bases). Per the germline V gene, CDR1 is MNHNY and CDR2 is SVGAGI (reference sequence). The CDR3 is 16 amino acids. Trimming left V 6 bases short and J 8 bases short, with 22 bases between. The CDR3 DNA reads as TGTGCCAGCAGGAAAACCCCTGGGGACCAGTTGGAAAAACTGTTTTTT. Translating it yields CASRKTPGDQLEKLFF.

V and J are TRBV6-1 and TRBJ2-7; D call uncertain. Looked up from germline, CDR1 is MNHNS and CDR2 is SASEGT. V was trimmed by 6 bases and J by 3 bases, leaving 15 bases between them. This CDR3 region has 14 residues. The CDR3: CASSPVWLNYEQYF. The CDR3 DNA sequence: TGTGCCAGCAGCCCAGTATGGCTGAACTACGAGCAGTACTTC.

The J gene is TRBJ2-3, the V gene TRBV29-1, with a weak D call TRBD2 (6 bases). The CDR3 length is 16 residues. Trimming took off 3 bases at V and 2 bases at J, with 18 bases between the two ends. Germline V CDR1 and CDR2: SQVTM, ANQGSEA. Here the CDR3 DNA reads TGCAGCGTTGAGTGGGTTACCGGGAGTGTCACAGATACGCAGTATTTT. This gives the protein CSVEWVTGSVTDTQYF.

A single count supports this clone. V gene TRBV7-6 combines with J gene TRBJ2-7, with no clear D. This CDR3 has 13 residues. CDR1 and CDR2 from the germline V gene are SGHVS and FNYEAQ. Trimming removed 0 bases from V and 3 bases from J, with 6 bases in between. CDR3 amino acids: CASSLALVYEQYF. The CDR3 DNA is TGTGCCAGCAGCTTAGCTTTAGTCTACGAGCAGTACTTC.

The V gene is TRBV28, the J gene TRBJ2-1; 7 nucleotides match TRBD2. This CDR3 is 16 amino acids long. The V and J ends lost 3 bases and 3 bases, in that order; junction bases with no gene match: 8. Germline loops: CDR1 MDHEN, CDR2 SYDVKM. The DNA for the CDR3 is TGTGCCAGCAGTTTGAGTCTAGCGGAAAACTACAATGAGCAGTTCTTC. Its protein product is CASSLSLAENYNEQFF.

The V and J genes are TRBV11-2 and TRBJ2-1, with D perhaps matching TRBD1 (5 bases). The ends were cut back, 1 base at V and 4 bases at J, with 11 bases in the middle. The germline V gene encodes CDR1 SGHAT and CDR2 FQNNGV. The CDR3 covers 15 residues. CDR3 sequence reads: CASSLGGNRYNEQFF. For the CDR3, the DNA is TGTGCCAGCAGCTTAGGGGGAAACAGGTACAATGAGCAGTTCTTC.

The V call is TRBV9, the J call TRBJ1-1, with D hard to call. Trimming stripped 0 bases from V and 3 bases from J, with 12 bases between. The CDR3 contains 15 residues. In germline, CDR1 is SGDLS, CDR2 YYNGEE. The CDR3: CASSVGFGEYTEAFF. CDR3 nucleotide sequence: TGTGCCAGCAGCGTAGGGTTTGGGGAGTACACTGAAGCTTTCTTT.

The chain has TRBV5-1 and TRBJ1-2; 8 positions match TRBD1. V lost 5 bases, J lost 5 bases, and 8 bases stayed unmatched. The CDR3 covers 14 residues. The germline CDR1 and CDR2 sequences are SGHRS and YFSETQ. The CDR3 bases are TGCGCCAGCAGTGATGACAGGGGCACTTATGGCTACACCTTC. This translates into CASSDDRGTYGYTF.

The CDR3 here is CASSDNRDPVVYEQYF. The CDR3 DNA is TGTGCCAGCAGTGACAACCGGGACCCAGTGGTCTACGAGCAGTACTTC. The chain recombines TRBV27 with TRBJ2-7, with D perhaps TRBD1 or TRBD2 (5 bases each). Trimming stripped 5 bases from V and 3 bases from J, with 20 bases between. The CDR3 is 16 residues long. Germline V lookup: CDR1 MNHEY, CDR2 SMNVEV (reference sequence).

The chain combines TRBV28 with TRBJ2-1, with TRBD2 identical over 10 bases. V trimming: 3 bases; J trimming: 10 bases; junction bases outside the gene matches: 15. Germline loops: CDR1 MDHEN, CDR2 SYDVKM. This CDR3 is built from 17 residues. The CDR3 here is CASSFPASGSRFVEQFF. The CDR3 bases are TGTGCCAGCAGTTTTCCGGCTAGCGGGAGCCGGTTCGTGGAGCAGTTCTTC.

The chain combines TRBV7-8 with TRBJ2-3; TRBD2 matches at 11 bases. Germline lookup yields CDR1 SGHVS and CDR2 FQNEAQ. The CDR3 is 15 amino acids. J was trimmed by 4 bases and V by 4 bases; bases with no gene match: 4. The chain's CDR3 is CASSYIAGGADTQYF. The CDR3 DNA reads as TGTGCCAGCAGCTATATAGCGGGAGGGGCAGATACGCAGTATTTT.

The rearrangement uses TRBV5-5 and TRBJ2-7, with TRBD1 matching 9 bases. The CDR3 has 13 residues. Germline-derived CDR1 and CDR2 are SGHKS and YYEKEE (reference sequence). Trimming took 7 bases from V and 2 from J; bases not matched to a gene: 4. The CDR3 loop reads CASGRTGAYEQYF. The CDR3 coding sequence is TGTGCCAGCGGCAGGACAGGGGCCTACGAGCAGTACTTC. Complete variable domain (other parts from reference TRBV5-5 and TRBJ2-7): DAGVTQSPTHLIKTRGQQVTLRCSPISGHKSVSWYQQVLGQGPQFIFQYYEKEERGRGNFPDRFSARQFPNYSSELNVNALLLGDSALYLCASGRTGAYEQYFGPGTRLTVT.

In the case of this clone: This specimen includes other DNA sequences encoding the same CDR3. CDR3: CASSWGTATYEQYF. The CDR3 DNA reads as TGTGCCAGCAGTTGGGGGACAGCCACCTACGAGCAGTACTTC. The chain links TRBV27 to TRBJ2-7; 7 bases align to TRBD1. V lost 4 bases and J lost 2; bases outside the gene matches: 5. CDR1 and CDR2 (germline): MNHEY, SMNVEV (reference sequence). The CDR3 spans 14 residues.

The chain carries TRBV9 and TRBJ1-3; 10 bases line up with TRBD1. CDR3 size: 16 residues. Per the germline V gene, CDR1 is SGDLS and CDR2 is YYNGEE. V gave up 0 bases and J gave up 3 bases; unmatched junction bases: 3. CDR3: CASSVVGTGVGNTIYF. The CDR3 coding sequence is TGTGCCAGCAGCGTAGTAGGGACAGGGGTTGGAAACACCATATATTTT. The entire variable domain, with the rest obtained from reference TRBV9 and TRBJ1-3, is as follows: DSGVTQTPKHLITATGQRVTLRCSPRSGDLSVYWYQQSLDQGLQFLIQYYNGEERAKGNILERFSAQQFPDLHSELNLSSLELGDSALYFCASSVVGTGVGNTIYFGEGSWLTVV.

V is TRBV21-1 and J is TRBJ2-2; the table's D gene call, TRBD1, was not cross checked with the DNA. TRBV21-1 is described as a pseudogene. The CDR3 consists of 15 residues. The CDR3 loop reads CASRQTGPPAGELFF. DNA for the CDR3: TGTGCCAGCAGGCAGACAGGTCCTCCCGCCGGGGAGCTGTTTTTT.

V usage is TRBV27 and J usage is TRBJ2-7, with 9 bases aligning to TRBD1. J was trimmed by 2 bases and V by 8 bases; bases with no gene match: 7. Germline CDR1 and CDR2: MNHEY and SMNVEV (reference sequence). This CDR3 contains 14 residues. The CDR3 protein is CASGDRGITYEQYF. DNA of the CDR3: TGTGCCAGCGGAGACAGGGGGATAACCTACGAGCAGTACTTC.

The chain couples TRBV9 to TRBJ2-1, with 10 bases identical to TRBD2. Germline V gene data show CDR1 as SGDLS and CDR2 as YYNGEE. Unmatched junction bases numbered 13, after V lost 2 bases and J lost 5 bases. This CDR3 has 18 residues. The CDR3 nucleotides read TGTGCCAGCAGCGTGGACCCTTTAGCGGGAGGCGTGGACAATGAGCAGTTCTTC. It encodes CASSVDPLAGGVDNEQFF.